This TCR beta chain was recorded in a study of T cells expressing NK-cell markers. For this clonotype: Its antigen remains unknown.

Study observations and caveats: What remained unclear was the HCMV specificity of expanded NKG2C+ T cell clones. Researchers report these clonotypes also headed the CD3+CD56-NKG2C+ fraction in a few donors. Dominant NKG2C+ clonotypes were found to form about 1.0-7.5% of CD8+ T cells in six donors.

TCRdb reprocessed the 5' RACE reads, keeping one entry per CDR3 protein, no DNA. Reported are some 460,000 distinct CDR3 sequences; the ten largest clones contain more than 1.4%. The CDR3 has 15 residues. Per germline, CDR1 SNHLY and CDR2 FYNNEI. Sequenced sample: blood T cells: a sorted CD56 or NKG2C T cell subset, CD4+ or CD8+ T cells, or bulk PBMC T cells (not recorded which). The rearrangement links TRBV2 to TRBJ2-5; TCRdb's D gene call, TRBD1, goes unchecked for lack of DNA. The sequence derives from a woman between 45 and 60 years old in good health. CDR3 in amino acids: CASSEDRGGRETQYF.